The 18 T cell receptor beta chains below all came from one sample that was sequenced in a study of esophageal squamous cell carcinoma under preoperative chemotherapy. Sample time point: after preoperative PTX-NDP chemotherapy. TCRdb reprocessed the PCR reads with MiXCR, giving one entry per CDR3 protein. Seen here are tens of thousands of distinct CDR3 sequences, 52% observed once, and the top ten hold roughly 25%. Sample collection occurred from a patient given preoperative chemotherapy. The source is a human donor with esophageal squamous cell carcinoma. The donor label of this sample is uncertain.

This clonotype was seen at least ten times. A much more abundant neighbour one base away suggests this may be a read error. The V and J genes are TRBV7-2 and TRBJ2-5; 8 nucleotides agree with TRBD2. V gave up 4 bases and J gave up 11 bases; unmatched junction bases: 9. Germline CDR1 and CDR2: SGHTA and FQGNSA. There are 13 residues in the CDR3. The DNA for the CDR3 is TGTGCCAGCAGCTCGATAGCGGGGAATGAGCAGTACTTC. It yields the protein CASSSIAGNEQYF.

This clonotype was seen repeatedly, ten times or more. This rearrangement joins TRBV19 to TRBJ2-2; 7 bases align to TRBD1. The CDR3 spans 12 residues. With 6 bases clipped from V and 5 bases from J, the junction kept 0 bases outside the gene matches. The germline V gene encodes CDR1 LNHDA and CDR2 SQIVND (reference sequence). As DNA, the CDR3 is TGTGCCAGTAGACAGGGGACCGGGGAGCTGTTTTTT. Protein product: CASRQGTGELFF.

This clonotype occurred many times. The chain is built from TRBV27 and TRBJ1-2; 8 positions agree with TRBD1. The CDR3 extends over 16 amino acids. The germline V gene encodes CDR1 MNHEY and CDR2 SMNVEV (reference sequence). The V segment lost 5 bases and the J segment 5 bases; nucleotides outside the gene matches: 13. Written as DNA, the CDR3 is TGTGCCAGCAGTGCGGACAGGGACCTGGGAATTTATGGCTACACCTTC. Amino acids: CASSADRDLGIYGYTF.

The V gene is TRBV7-6, the J gene TRBJ2-3, with 9 bases fitting TRBD1. Trimming removed 2 bases from V and 11 bases from J; junction bases left unmatched: 14. From germline, CDR1 is SGHVS and CDR2 FNYEAQ. The CDR3 spans 16 residues. The CDR3 DNA sequence: TGTGCCAGCAGCTTATTAGGGACAGGGTTCTCAGGGAAGCAGTATTTT. Translation: CASSLLGTGFSGKQYF. Drawing the rest from reference TRBV7-6 and TRBJ2-3, the complete variable domain is GAGVSQSPRYKVTKRGQDVALRCDPISGHVSLYWYRQALGQGPEFLTYFNYEAQQDKSGLPNDRFSAERPEGSISTLTIQRTEQRDSAMYRCASSLLGTGFSGKQYFGPGTRLTVL.

The chain recombines TRBV11-2 with TRBJ2-3, with D possibly TRBD1 on 5 matching bases. Between the trimmed V and J ends, which lost 8 bases and 6 bases, there was a span of 21 bases. Germline values: CDR1 SGHAT, CDR2 FQNNGV. The CDR3 is 15 residues long. The CDR3 protein is CASAPQGRPSDTQYF. CDR3 sequence (DNA): TGTGCCAGCGCCCCCCAGGGCAGACCCAGCGATACGCAGTATTTT.

CDR3 bases: TGTGCCAGCAGCATAGGGGACGGGCAGTACTTC. Amino acid sequence: CASSIGDGQYF. This chain connects TRBV7-2 to TRBJ2-5, with D tentatively TRBD1 or TRBD2 (5 bases each). The V and J ends lost 5 bases and 11 bases respectively, with 12 bases between them. CDR3 length equals 11 residues. Germline lookup yields CDR1 SGHTA and CDR2 FQGNSA.

The chain carries TRBV5-4 and TRBJ2-5, with D perhaps TRBD2 (6 bases). The CDR3 runs to 15 residues. Between the trimmed V and J ends, which lost 0 bases and 2 bases, there was a span of 11 bases. The germline gives CDR1 SGHNT, CDR2 YYREEE (reference sequence). The CDR3 nucleotides are TGTGCCAGCAGCTTGGACGGGAGCAGGCAAGAGACCCAGTACTTC. Protein sequence: CASSLDGSRQETQYF.

The chain combines TRBV6-1 with TRBJ2-3; D is possibly TRBD2 (5 bases). The DNA end favors TRBJ2-7, so the J call may be wrong. The germline V gene has CDR1 MNHNS and CDR2 SASEGT. The CDR3 has 14 residues. The CDR3 here is CASSPGLAHDTQYF. The CDR3 DNA follows: TGTGCCAGCAGTCCGGGCCTAGCCCACGATACGCAGTACTTC.

Note on this clonotype: At one boundary the junction diverges from the germline segment, which might be a read error. This chain connects TRBV7-2 to TRBJ2-1; D is perhaps TRBD2 (7 bases). CDR1 is SGHTA and CDR2 is FQGNSA in the germline V gene. This CDR3 is built from 14 residues. This CDR3 reads CASSSLRGGGEQFF. The CDR3 bases are TGTGCCAGCAGCTCCTTGAGGGGGGGCGGGGAGCAGTTCTTT.

As to this clonotype: Its ends do not fully match the called genes, so a read error is possible. J is TRBJ2-4 and V is TRBV7-2; D may be TRBD1 or TRBD2 (6 bases each). Near its end, the DNA agrees better with TRBJ2-5, so the J call may be wrong. The CDR3 is 18 amino acids. Germline values: CDR1 SGHTA, CDR2 FQGNSA. CDR3 coding DNA: TGTGCCAGCAGCTTAGAGGGGCCCGGGGGCCGTGACCAAAAGACCCAGTACTTC. It specifies CASSLEGPGGRDQKTQYF.

This clonotype has a handful of counts. This chain joins TRBV7-2 and TRBJ2-5; D is uncertain. The DNA matches TRBJ2-7 better at its end, which makes the J call doubtful. The CDR3 sequence is 14 residues long. Germline assignment: CDR1 SGHTA and CDR2 FQGNSA. The chain's CDR3 is CASSSRVVVGEQYF. Written as DNA, the CDR3 is TGTGCCAGCAGCTCCCGGGTGGTGGTTGGCGAGCAGTACTTC.

The CDR3 DNA reads TGTGCCAGCAGCTTCCTAGGGGGGGGCGAGGAGACCCAGTACTTC. It yields the protein CASSFLGGGEETQYF. The rearrangement uses TRBV7-8 and TRBJ2-4, with D tentatively TRBD2 (7 bases). The closer fit of TRBJ2-5 to the DNA end suggests the J call may be wrong. This CDR3 comprises 15 residues. Per germline, CDR1 SGHVS and CDR2 FQNEAQ.

Many counts were recorded for this clonotype. The chain couples TRBV9 to TRBJ2-7; no clear D. V shed 0 bases and J shed 2 bases, with 9 bases lying between them. The CDR3 totals 14 residues. Germline values: CDR1 SGDLS, CDR2 YYNGEE. The CDR3 region is CASSVGQVPYEQYF. The CDR3 DNA reads as TGTGCCAGCAGCGTAGGGCAGGTTCCCTACGAGCAGTACTTC.

Of note for this clonotype: This CDR3 fails to terminate in the conserved phenylalanine or tryptophan, so it likely reflects a read error. It is unclear where the CDR3 begins or ends on the DNA, so no DNA is shown, and the CDR3 is as TCRdb lists it. The CDR3 spells CISVPEVTQGREETQYY. The chain combines TRBV7-5 with TRBJ2-5; the tabulated D call, TRBD1, remains unverified against the DNA. TRBV7-5 is annotated as a pseudogene. The CDR3 extends over 17 residues, inclusive of both ends.

V and J are TRBV11-3 and TRBJ2-3, with 10 bases aligning to TRBD2. V trimming: 4 bases; J trimming: 12 bases; junction bases outside the gene matches: 16. Germline V gene data show CDR1 as SGHNT and CDR2 as YENEEA. The CDR3 has 16 amino acids. This CDR3 is CASSSAGGRITNTQYF. CDR3 coding DNA: TGTGCCAGCAGCTCAGCGGGGGGGCGAATCACAAACACTCAGTATTTT.

The chain has TRBV7-2 and TRBJ2-5; D could derive from TRBD1 or TRBD2 (5 bases each). The CDR3 is 14 amino acids. CDR1 SGHTA and CDR2 FQGNSA come from the germline V gene. CDR3 residues: CAGLGARDLDTQYF. For the CDR3, the DNA is TGTGCGGGGCTCGGGGCACGTGACCTAGACACCCAGTACTTC.

This clonotype was seen many times. CDR3 sequence reads: CASSYDRGGYTF. CDR3 bases: TGTGCCAGCAGTTACGACAGGGGTGGCTACACCTTC. The rearrangement joins TRBV6-5 to TRBJ1-2; 8 bases align to TRBD1. The CDR3 is 12 amino acids. The V segment lost 2 bases and the J segment 7 bases; nucleotides outside the gene matches: 0. Germline V gene sequence: CDR1 MNHEY, CDR2 SVGAGI.

The V and J genes are TRBV27 and TRBJ2-5; D is undetermined. V lost 1 base and J lost 4, with 4 bases in between. The length of the CDR3 is 12 residues. CDR1 and CDR2 (germline): MNHEY, SMNVEV (reference sequence). CDR3 sequence reads: CASSLLGETQYF. Here the CDR3 DNA reads TGTGCCAGCAGTTTATTGGGAGAGACCCAGTACTTC.